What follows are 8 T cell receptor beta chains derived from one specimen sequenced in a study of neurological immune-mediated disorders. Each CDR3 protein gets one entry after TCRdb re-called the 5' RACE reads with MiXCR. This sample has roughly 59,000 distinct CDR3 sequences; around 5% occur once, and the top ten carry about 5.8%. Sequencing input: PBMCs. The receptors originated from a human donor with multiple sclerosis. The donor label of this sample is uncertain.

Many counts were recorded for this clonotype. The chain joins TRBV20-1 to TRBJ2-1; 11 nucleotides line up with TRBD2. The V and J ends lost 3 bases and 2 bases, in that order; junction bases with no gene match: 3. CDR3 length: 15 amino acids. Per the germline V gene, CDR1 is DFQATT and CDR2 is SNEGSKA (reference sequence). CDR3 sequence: CSASELAGAYNEQFF. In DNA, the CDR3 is TGCAGTGCTAGCGAACTAGCGGGGGCCTACAATGAGCAGTTCTTC.

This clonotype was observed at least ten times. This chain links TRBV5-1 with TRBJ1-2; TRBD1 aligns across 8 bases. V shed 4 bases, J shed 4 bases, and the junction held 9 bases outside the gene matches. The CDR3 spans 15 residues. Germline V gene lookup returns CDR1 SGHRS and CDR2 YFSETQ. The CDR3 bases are TGCGCCAGCAGCGCATCCGGGACAGGCCTCTATGGCTACACCTTC. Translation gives CASSASGTGLYGYTF.

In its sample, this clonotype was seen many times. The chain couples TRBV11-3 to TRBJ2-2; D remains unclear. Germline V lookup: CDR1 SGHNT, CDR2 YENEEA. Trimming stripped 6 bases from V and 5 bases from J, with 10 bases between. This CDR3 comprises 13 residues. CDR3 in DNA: TGTGCCAGCAGTTCGGGCAAGACCGGGGAGCTGTTTTTT. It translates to CASSSGKTGELFF.

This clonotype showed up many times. CDR3 DNA sequence: TGTGCCAGCAGTTTATTTGGCCGGTCAATGGGCGATGAAAAACTGTTTTTT. Protein: CASSLFGRSMGDEKLFF. V gene TRBV27 combines with J gene TRBJ1-4; D is ambiguous. V was cut by 1 base and J by 6 bases, with 18 bases left in between. Germline CDR1 reads MNHEY; CDR2 reads SMNVEV (reference sequence). The CDR3 spans 17 residues.

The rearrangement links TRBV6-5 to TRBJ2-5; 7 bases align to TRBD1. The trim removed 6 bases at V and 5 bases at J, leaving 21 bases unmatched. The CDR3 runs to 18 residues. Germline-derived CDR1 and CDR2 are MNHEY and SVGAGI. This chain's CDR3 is CASSPLGRQGVSRETQYF. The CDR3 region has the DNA TGTGCCAGCAGCCCCCTAGGCAGACAGGGAGTCTCTAGGGAGACCCAGTACTTC.

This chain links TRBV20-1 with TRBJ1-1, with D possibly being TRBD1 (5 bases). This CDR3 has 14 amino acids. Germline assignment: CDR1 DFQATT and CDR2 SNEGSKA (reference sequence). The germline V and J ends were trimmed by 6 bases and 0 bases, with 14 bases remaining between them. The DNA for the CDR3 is TGCAGTGCCCCACCAGGGCGGTTGAACACTGAAGCTTTCTTT. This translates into CSAPPGRLNTEAFF.

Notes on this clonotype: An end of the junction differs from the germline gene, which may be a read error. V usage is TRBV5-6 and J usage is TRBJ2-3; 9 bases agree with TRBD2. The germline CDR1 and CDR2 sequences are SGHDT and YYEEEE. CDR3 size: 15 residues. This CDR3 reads CDSSSGLAGADTKYF. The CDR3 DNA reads TGTGACAGCAGCTCGGGACTAGCAGGGGCAGATACGAAGTATTTT. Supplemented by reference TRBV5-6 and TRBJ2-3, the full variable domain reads DAGVTQSPTHLIKTRGQQVTLRCSPKSGHDTVSWYQQALGQGPQFIFQYYEEEERQRGNFPDRFSGHQFPNYSSELNVNALLLGDSALYLCDSSSGLAGADTKYFGPGTRLTVL.

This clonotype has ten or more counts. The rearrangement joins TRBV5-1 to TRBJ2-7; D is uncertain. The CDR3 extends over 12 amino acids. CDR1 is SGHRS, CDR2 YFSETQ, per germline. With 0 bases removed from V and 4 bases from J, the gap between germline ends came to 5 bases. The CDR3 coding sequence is TGCGCCAGCAGCTTGGATTTTTACGAGCAGTACTTC. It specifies CASSLDFYEQYF.